A single sample gave rise to the 10 T cell receptor beta chains below, sequenced in a study of blood T cells in healthy people across ages. The authors ran a second PCR of roughly 7 to 11 cycles using a sample-barcoded 5' primer and a J-beta primer mix. MiXCR, run by TCRdb on the 5' RACE reads, gives a single entry per CDR3 protein. The sample has approximately 1.5 million distinct CDR3 sequences; less than 45% are singletons. Specimen: blood. The origin of the receptors is a woman between 18 and 29 years old in good health.

The chain is built from TRBV6-5 and TRBJ1-2, with a tentative D call TRBD1 (6 bases). Germline CDR1 and CDR2: MNHEY and SVGAGI. The V and J ends lost 6 bases and 3 bases respectively, with 14 bases between them. The CDR3 has 14 residues. The CDR3 nucleotides are TGTGCCAGCAGCCCCCGGGACACCGACTATGGCTACACCTTC. Protein product: CASSPRDTDYGYTF.

This clonotype was seen a few times. V and J are TRBV29-1 and TRBJ2-1; D gene ambiguous. Germline loops: CDR1 SQVTM, CDR2 ANQGSEA. Trimming cost V 7 bases and J 4 bases, with 14 bases left between them. The CDR3 has 13 amino acids. As DNA, the CDR3 is TGCAGCGCCCATTTTAGGACGTACAATGAGCAGTTCTTC. Its protein is CSAHFRTYNEQFF.

Here the CDR3 reads CASSFGRAFTDTQYF. In DNA, the CDR3 is TGTGCCAGCAGCTTTGGGAGGGCCTTCACAGATACGCAGTATTTT. The V and J genes are TRBV5-6 and TRBJ2-3; 7 bases are shared with TRBD2. Germline V gene lookup returns CDR1 SGHDT and CDR2 YYEEEE. This CDR3 contains 15 residues. The ends lost 2 bases at V and 2 bases at J; junction bases unmatched: 5.

The chain employs TRBV2 and TRBJ2-3; D gene ambiguous. V was trimmed by 3 bases and J by 0 bases, leaving 13 bases between them. Germline V gene data show CDR1 as SNHLY and CDR2 as FYNNEI. The CDR3 has 16 residues. The CDR3 region is CASSETGPPSTDTQYF. The CDR3 nucleotides read TGTGCCAGCAGTGAGACGGGCCCACCTAGCACAGATACGCAGTATTTT.

Only a few counts were recorded for this clonotype. The genes are TRBV6-6 and TRBJ1-1; D gene ambiguous. The CDR3 is 15 amino acids. The V gene lost 4 bases and the J gene lost 5 bases, with 17 bases spanning the gap. Germline V gene sequence: CDR1 MNHNY, CDR2 SVGAGI (reference sequence). CDR3 sequence reads: CASSSFHPGLTEAFF. The CDR3 DNA sequence: TGTGCCAGCAGTTCGTTCCACCCCGGGTTAACTGAAGCTTTCTTT.

The chain couples TRBV28 to TRBJ1-2, with 8 bases lining up with TRBD1. The CDR3 contains 15 residues. Trimming removed 5 bases from V and 2 bases from J; junction bases left unmatched: 7. The germline V gene encodes CDR1 MDHEN and CDR2 SYDVKM. CDR3 loop: CASSGPRGLNYGYTF. The CDR3 DNA reads TGTGCCAGCAGTGGACCCAGGGGGCTAAACTATGGCTACACCTTC.

The chain employs TRBV6-2 or TRBV6-3 and TRBJ2-1; weak D call: TRBD1 (6 bases). TRBJ2-7 explains the end of the DNA better; the J call may be wrong. The CDR3 contains 16 residues. Germline V CDR1 and CDR2: MNHEY, SVGEGT. In DNA, the CDR3 is TGTGCCAGCCATACTCCGGGACATTTGAACTACAATGAGCAGTACTTC. Translation: CASHTPGHLNYNEQYF.

This clonotype was counted only a few times. The rearrangement links TRBV6-2 or TRBV6-3 to TRBJ2-3; D is unresolved. Trimming left V 0 bases short and J 1 base short, with 23 bases between. The CDR3 loop spans 20 amino acids. Germline CDR1 reads MNHEY; CDR2 reads SVGEGT. CDR3: CASSYSLYSAPGLGTDTQYF. The CDR3 nucleotides read TGTGCCAGCAGTTACTCGCTGTATTCAGCGCCTGGTCTAGGCACAGATACGCAGTATTTT.

The V gene is TRBV6-1, the J gene TRBJ2-1; TRBD1 aligns across 8 bases. Germline assignment: CDR1 MNHNS and CDR2 SASEGT. The CDR3 consists of 18 residues. With 5 bases clipped from V and 0 bases from J, the junction kept 12 bases outside the gene matches. The CDR3 here is CASSQPPGQVSSYNEQFF. The CDR3 DNA reads as TGTGCCAGCAGTCAACCCCCGGGACAGGTTAGCTCCTACAATGAGCAGTTCTTC.

As for this clonotype: A much larger clone differs from this one at a single base, so this may be a read error. The chain links TRBV2 to TRBJ2-4; 7 bases match TRBD1. The DNA end is a closer match to TRBJ2-7, so the J assignment may be wrong. This CDR3 contains 14 residues. In germline, CDR1 is SNHLY, CDR2 FYNNEI. The CDR3 sequence: CAGRAGTESHEQYF. DNA for the CDR3: TGTGCCGGCAGGGCCGGGACAGAGTCCCACGAGCAGTACTTC.